This T cell receptor beta chain is drawn from a study of T cells after yellow fever vaccination. This clonotype has at least ten counts. This CDR3 spans 14 amino acids. The V gene lost 3 bases and the J gene lost 4 bases, with 13 bases spanning the gap. The germline gives CDR1 KGHSH, CDR2 LQKENI. Conversion of TCR transcripts into cDNA relied on 5'RACE template switching, which added a universal primer site and UMIs. Each CDR3 protein is one row after TCRdb ran MiXCR on the 5' RACE reads. The sample has about 310,000 distinct CDR3 sequences, roughly 4% seen once. This receptor was taken from a young man who received the YFV17D yellow fever vaccine. J is TRBJ2-7 and V is TRBV18; weak D call: TRBD2 (6 bases). The sample here was PBMCs, taken on the day of the yellow fever booster vaccination. CDR3 amino acids: CASSPEGLNYEQYV. The CDR3 DNA reads as TGTGCCAGCTCACCCGAGGGACTCAATTACGAGCAGTACGTC.